This T cell receptor (beta chain) was captured by sequencing in a study of blood T cell repertoires in COVID-19. Study summary: The analysed material was cDNA or gDNA that came from T cells, B-cell-depleted T cells, or PBMCs.

Per the original data handling: The authors estimated nucleated cell counts from reference gene primer amplification. TCRdb's table, derived via immunoSEQ multiplex PCR, lists solely in-frame clones and lacks some. D and trimming come from the DNA, and the V and J calls and clone size come from that table. The sample has about 220,000 clones; 82% are singletons. The clonotype comes from an older woman with acute or convalescent COVID-19. Source material: peripheral blood.

CDR3 in amino acids: CASRRDRVLNSPLHF. As DNA, the CDR3 is TGTGCCAGCAGACGAGACAGGGTGTTGAATTCACCCCTCCACTTT. The chain joins TRBV6-5 to TRBJ1-6; 7 bases fit TRBD1. With 6 bases clipped from V and 7 bases from J, the junction kept 9 bases outside the gene matches. The CDR3 has 15 amino acids. Germline V gene lookup returns CDR1 MNHEY and CDR2 SVGAGI.